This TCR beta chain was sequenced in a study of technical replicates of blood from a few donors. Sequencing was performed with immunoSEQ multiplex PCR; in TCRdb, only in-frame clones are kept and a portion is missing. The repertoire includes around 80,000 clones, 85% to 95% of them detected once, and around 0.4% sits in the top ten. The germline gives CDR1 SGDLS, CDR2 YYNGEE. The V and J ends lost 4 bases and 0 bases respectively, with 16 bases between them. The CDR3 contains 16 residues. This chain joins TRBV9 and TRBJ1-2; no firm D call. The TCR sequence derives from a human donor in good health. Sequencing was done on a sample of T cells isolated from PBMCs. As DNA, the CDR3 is TGTGCCAGCAGCCCTCAGTTTTGGGGAGCTAACTATGGCTACACCTTC. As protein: CASSPQFWGANYGYTF.